This TCR beta chain comes out of a study of blood T cell repertoires in COVID-19. About the research overall: Spain, Italy and the United States supplied samples that represented acute and convalescent COVID-19. PBMCs, B-cell-depleted T cells, or T cells provided the cDNA or gDNA that made up the material.

The ends were cut back, 0 bases at V and 0 bases at J, with 4 bases in the middle. This CDR3 contains 14 residues. Germline-derived CDR1 and CDR2 are SGDLS and YYNGEE. Under the authors' procedure: Reference gene primer amplification gave estimated nucleated cell counts. Sequenced by immunoSEQ multiplex PCR; TCRdb stores in-frame clones only, minus some. The V and J calls and the clone size are those of that table, but D and trimming were determined from the DNA. The repertoire holds approximately 120,000 clones, with 69% as singletons. The chain uses TRBV9 and TRBJ2-1; D is unclear. The sequence derives from a woman aged 70-85 years with acute or convalescent COVID-19. Specimen: peripheral blood. CDR3 amino acids: CASSVAGSYNEQFF. CDR3 in DNA: TGTGCCAGCAGCGTAGCCGGCTCCTACAATGAGCAGTTCTTC.